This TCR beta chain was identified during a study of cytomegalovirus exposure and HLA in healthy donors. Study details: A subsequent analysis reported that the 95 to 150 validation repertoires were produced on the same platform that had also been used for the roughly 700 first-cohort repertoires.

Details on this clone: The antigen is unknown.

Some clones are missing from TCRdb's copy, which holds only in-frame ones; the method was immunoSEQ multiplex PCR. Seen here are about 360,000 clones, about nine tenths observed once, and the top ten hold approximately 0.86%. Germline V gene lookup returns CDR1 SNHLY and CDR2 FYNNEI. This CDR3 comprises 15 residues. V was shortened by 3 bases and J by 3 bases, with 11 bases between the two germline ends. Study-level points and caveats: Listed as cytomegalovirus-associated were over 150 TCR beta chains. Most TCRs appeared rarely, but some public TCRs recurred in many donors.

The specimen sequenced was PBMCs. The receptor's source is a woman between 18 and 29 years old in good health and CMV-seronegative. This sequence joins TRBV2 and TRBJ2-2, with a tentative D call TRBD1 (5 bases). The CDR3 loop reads CASSDKGSYTGELFF. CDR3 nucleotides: TGTGCCAGCAGTGATAAGGGGTCCTACACCGGGGAGCTGTTTTTT.